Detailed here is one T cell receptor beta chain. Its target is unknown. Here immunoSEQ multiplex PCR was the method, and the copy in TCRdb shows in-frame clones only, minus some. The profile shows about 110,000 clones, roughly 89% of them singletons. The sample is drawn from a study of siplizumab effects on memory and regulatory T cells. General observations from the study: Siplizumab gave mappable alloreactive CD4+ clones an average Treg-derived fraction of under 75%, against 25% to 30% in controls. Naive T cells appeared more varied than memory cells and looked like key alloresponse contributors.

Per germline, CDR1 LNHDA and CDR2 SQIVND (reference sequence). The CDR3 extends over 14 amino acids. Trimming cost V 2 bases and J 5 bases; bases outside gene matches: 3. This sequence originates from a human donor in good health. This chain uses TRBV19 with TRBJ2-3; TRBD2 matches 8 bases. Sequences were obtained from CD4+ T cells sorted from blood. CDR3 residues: CASSILAGGDTQYF. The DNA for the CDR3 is TGTGCCAGTAGTATACTAGCGGGTGGAGATACGCAGTATTTT. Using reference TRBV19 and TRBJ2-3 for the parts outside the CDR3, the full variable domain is DGGITQSPKYLFRKEGQNVTLSCEQNLNHDAMYWYRQDPGQGLRLIYYSQIVNDFQKGDIAEGYSVSREKKESFPLTVTSAQKNPTAFYLCASSILAGGDTQYFGPGTRLTVL.